This T cell receptor beta chain comes out of a study of cytotoxic CD8 clonotypes in ibrutinib-treated CLL. About the research overall: Once patients had received a median 12 months of treatment, range 6 to 36, response samples were obtained.

General study findings and limits: Clonality grew at ibrutinib response; at progression, it decreased back toward baseline. Clonality measured at baseline exceeded age-matched healthy donors, tracking circulating CD8+ T-cell counts.

Germline values: CDR1 MDHEN, CDR2 SYDVKM. Trimming removed 5 bases from V and 3 bases from J; junction bases left unmatched: 7. The CDR3 runs to 14 residues. Depth targeted 1 in 200,000 to 1 in 1 million T cells, averaging about 9.2x coverage per clonotype. Sequencing was performed with immunoSEQ multiplex PCR; in TCRdb, only in-frame clones are kept and a portion is missing. Of around 97,000 clones in the sample, around 73% are singletons; the top ten hold 25% to 35%. This clone came up a few times. Its cognate antigen is unknown. The chain combines TRBV28 with TRBJ2-7; 7 bases are shared with TRBD1. The source material was PBMCs, sampled after 12 months of ibrutinib treatment. The sequence came from a human donor with chronic lymphocytic leukemia. CDR3 nucleotides: TGTGCCAGCAGTCTTTCGGGGACAGTCTACGAGCAGTACTTC. Translation: CASSLSGTVYEQYF.